The TCR beta chain described here comes from a study of T cell changes during pregnancy in multiple sclerosis. The table lists this clone with a count of one. The CDR3 totals 15 residues. Per the germline V gene, CDR1 is SGHTA and CDR2 is FQGTGA. V lost 5 bases, J lost 5 bases, and 6 bases stayed unmatched. TCRdb keeps only in-frame clones here, not all; method: immunoSEQ multiplex PCR. The sample contains about 38,000 clones, approximately 94% of which appear only once. The chain has TRBV7-3 and TRBJ2-2; 9 nucleotides agree with TRBD2. Material: CD4+ T cells from peripheral blood mononuclear cells, obtained in the second trimester of pregnancy. This TCR was sampled from a female donor with multiple sclerosis, enrolled in a pregnancy study. The CDR3 region is CASSPFLAGTGELFF. The CDR3 DNA reads as TGTGCCAGCAGCCCCTTTCTAGCGGGAACCGGGGAGCTGTTTTTT. Combining the CDR3 with reference TRBV7-3 and TRBJ2-2 gives the whole variable domain GAGVSQTPSNKVTEKGKYVELRCDPISGHTALYWYRQSLGQGPEFLIYFQGTGAADDSGLPNDRFFAVRPEGSVSTLKIQRTERGDSAVYLCASSPFLAGTGELFFGEGSRLTVL.